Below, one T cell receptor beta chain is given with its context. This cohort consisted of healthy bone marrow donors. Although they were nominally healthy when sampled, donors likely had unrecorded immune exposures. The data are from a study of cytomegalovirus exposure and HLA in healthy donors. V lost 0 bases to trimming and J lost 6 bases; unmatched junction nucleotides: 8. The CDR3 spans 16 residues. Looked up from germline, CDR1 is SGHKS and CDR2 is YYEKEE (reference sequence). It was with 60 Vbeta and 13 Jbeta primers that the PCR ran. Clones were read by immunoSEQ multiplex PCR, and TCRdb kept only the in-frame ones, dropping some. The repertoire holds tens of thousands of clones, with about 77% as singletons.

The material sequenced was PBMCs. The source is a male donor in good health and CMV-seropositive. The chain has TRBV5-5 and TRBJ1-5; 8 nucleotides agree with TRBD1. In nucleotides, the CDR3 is TGTGCCAGCAGCTTGGCCGACAGGGGAGGTCTTCAGCCCCAGCATTTT. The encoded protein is CASSLADRGGLQPQHF.